The 15 T cell receptor beta chains below all came from one sample that was sequenced in a study of T cells in Graves' hyperthyroidism and ophthalmopathy. Authors of the study amplified TCR beta CDR3 regions from RNA transcripts. A set of HTBI primers served as the primers for a first-round RT-PCR of the TCR CDR3. TCRdb reprocessed the multiplex PCR reads via MiXCR and lists one record per CDR3 protein. The sample has approximately 690,000 distinct CDR3 sequences, about a fifth seen once. The specimen sequenced was blood. These receptor sequences come from a man aged 25 to 40 with Graves' ophthalmopathy.

The chain employs TRBV6-6 and TRBJ2-7; TRBD2 is a possible D gene (5 bases). V dropped 2 bases and J dropped 5 bases, with 10 bases sitting between them. In germline, CDR1 is MNHNY, CDR2 SVGAGI (reference sequence). The CDR3 loop spans 13 amino acids. CDR3 DNA: TGTGCCAGCAGTTACACGAGGGTCCACGAGCAGTACTTC. Its translation is CASSYTRVHEQYF.

This clonotype was picked up a small number of times. The genes are TRBV18 and TRBJ2-7; 11 bases are a match to TRBD1. Per the germline V gene, CDR1 is KGHSH and CDR2 is LQKENI. The length of the CDR3 is 14 residues. Trimming cost V 6 bases and J 4 bases; bases outside gene matches: 5. The CDR3: CASSRTGGVYEQYF. The CDR3 bases are TGTGCCAGCTCTCGGACAGGGGGCGTTTACGAGCAGTACTTC.

There are a few counts of this clonotype. The V call is TRBV6-1, the J call TRBJ1-3; D remains unclear. CDR1 MNHNS and CDR2 SASEGT come from the germline V gene. The V end lost 8 bases, the J end lost 0 bases, and 11 bases lay between the germline ends. The CDR3 is 14 amino acids. The CDR3 spells CASHGLLSGNTIYF. CDR3 bases: TGTGCCAGCCACGGACTCCTCTCTGGAAACACCATATATTTT.

This clonotype came up a few times. The rearrangement uses TRBV28 and TRBJ2-3; 7 bases line up with TRBD1. There are 16 residues in the CDR3. V shed 2 bases and J 3 bases; nucleotides not matched to a gene: 8. Germline CDR1 and CDR2: MDHEN and SYDVKM. The CDR3 DNA follows: TGTGCCAGCAGTTTACGTCCGGGACAGAGGACAGATACGCAGTATTTT. Amino acid sequence: CASSLRPGQRTDTQYF.

This clonotype was counted only a few times. The chain is built from TRBV7-6 and TRBJ2-1, with TRBD2 matching over 10 bases. Trimming removed 5 bases from V and 5 bases from J; junction bases left unmatched: 12. The length of the CDR3 is 17 residues. Germline lookup yields CDR1 SGHVS and CDR2 FNYEAQ. This CDR3 is CASSLGGTSGMDNEQFF. The DNA for the CDR3 is TGTGCCAGCAGCCTAGGGGGAACTAGCGGGATGGACAATGAGCAGTTCTTC.

For the CDR3, the DNA is TGCAGTGCTAGCCCGATGGGGGCGCCCTACGAGCAGTACTTC. Translating it yields CSASPMGAPYEQYF. This sequence joins TRBV20-1 and TRBJ2-7, with D maybe TRBD1 (6 bases). The CDR3 is 14 amino acids. Looked up from germline, CDR1 is DFQATT and CDR2 is SNEGSKA (reference sequence). Deletions cut 3 bases from V and 2 bases from J, with 14 bases between.

This clonotype appeared once. J is TRBJ2-5 and V is TRBV15; TRBD1 is a possible D gene (6 bases). Trimming left V 2 bases short and J 4 bases short, with 14 bases between. The CDR3 runs 15 residues. Germline CDR1 LNHNV, CDR2 YYDKDF (reference sequence). The CDR3 region has the DNA TGTGCCACCAGCAGATCCCGGCAGGGGATAGAGACCCAGTACTTC. It is translated as CATSRSRQGIETQYF.

The CDR3 sequence: CASSRPGSYEQYF. The CDR3 DNA reads TGCGCCAGTAGCAGGCCAGGATCCTACGAGCAGTACTTC. The genes are TRBV5-1 and TRBJ2-7; no clear D. There are 13 residues in the CDR3. Trimming left V 8 bases short and J 1 base short, with 13 bases between. CDR1 is SGHRS and CDR2 is YFSETQ in the germline V gene.

This clonotype was observed many times. V is TRBV5-4 and J is TRBJ2-7, with 11 positions matching TRBD2. The germline V gene encodes CDR1 SGHNT and CDR2 YYREEE (reference sequence). Unmatched junction bases numbered 4, after V lost 2 bases and J lost 6 bases. There are 14 residues in the CDR3. CDR3 loop: CASSLQLAGAEQYF. CDR3 DNA sequence: TGTGCCAGCAGCTTACAACTAGCGGGAGCCGAGCAGTACTTC. The variable domain in full, with the rest retrieved from reference TRBV5-4 and TRBJ2-7, is ETGVTQSPTHLIKTRGQQVTLRCSSQSGHNTVSWYQQALGQGPQFIFQYYREEENGRGNFPPRFSGLQFPNYSSELNVNALELDDSALYLCASSLQLAGAEQYFGPGTRLTVT.

In its sample, this clonotype was seen many times. The gene calls are TRBV7-8 and TRBJ2-1, with D unclear. Trimming pared 4 bases from V and 5 bases from J, leaving 18 bases between. CDR3 length equals 16 residues. CDR1 and CDR2 from the germline V gene are SGHVS and FQNEAQ. The DNA of the CDR3 is TGTGCCAGCAGCTCCCCGCCGGAAGCAAGAAACAATGAGCAGTTCTTC. Translated, it gives CASSSPPEARNNEQFF.

This clonotype was counted between two and nine times. V and J are TRBV30 and TRBJ2-7; D may be TRBD1 or TRBD2 (5 bases each). This CDR3 has 17 amino acids. V was shortened by 0 bases and J by 3 bases, with 21 bases between the two germline ends. The germline gives CDR1 GTSNPN, CDR2 SVGIG (reference sequence). CDR3 region: CAWSVFITWGNVYEQYF. The CDR3 coding sequence is TGTGCCTGGAGTGTATTTATTACGTGGGGGAACGTCTACGAGCAGTACTTC.

The chain employs TRBV12-3 or TRBV12-4 and TRBJ1-5; D gene unclear. Trimming cost V 4 bases and J 3 bases, with 10 bases left between them. The CDR3 totals 14 residues. This CDR3 is CASSSSGNNQPQHF. The CDR3 nucleotides read TGTGCCAGCAGTTCATCAGGAAACAATCAGCCCCAGCATTTT.

The V and J genes are TRBV18 and TRBJ1-5; no firm D call. Germline CDR1 is KGHSH and CDR2 is LQKENI. Trimming removed 6 bases from V and 7 bases from J, with 10 bases in between. CDR3 length: 12 residues. The CDR3 loop reads CASSDGVQPQHF. The CDR3 DNA reads as TGTGCCAGCTCCGACGGGGTCCAGCCCCAGCATTTT.

The chain is built from TRBV7-2 and TRBJ1-4; 11 nucleotides align to TRBD1. CDR1 SGHTA and CDR2 FQGNSA come from the germline V gene. After removal of 5 bases from V and 4 bases from J, the junction contained 15 bases not matched to a gene. This CDR3 is 19 amino acids long. CDR3 in DNA: TGTGCCAGCAGCCGCATGGAGGGACAGGGGGTGGGCTTTAATGAAAAACTGTTTTTT. Amino acids: CASSRMEGQGVGFNEKLFF.

This clonotype came up a few times. The chain couples TRBV7-9 to TRBJ1-2, with D perhaps matching TRBD1 (5 bases). The CDR3 runs to 15 residues. The germline V gene has CDR1 SEHNR and CDR2 FQNEAQ (reference sequence). V lost 5 bases to trimming and J lost 3 bases, with 16 bases between them. The CDR3 here is CASSAPLPRDYGYTF. Here the CDR3 DNA reads TGTGCCAGCAGCGCTCCCCTCCCCAGGGACTATGGCTACACCTTC.